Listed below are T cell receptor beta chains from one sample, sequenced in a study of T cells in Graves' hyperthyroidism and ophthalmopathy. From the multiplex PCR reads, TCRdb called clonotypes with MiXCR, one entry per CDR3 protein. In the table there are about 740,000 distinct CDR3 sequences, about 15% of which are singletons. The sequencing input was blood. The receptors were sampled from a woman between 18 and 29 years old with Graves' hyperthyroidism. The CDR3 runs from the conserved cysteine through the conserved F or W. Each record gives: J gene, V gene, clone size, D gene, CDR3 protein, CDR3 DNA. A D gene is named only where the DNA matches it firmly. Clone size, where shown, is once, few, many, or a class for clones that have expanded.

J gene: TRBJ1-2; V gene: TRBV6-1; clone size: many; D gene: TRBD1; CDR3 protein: CASSYSATGEVGGYTF; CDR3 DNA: TGTGCCAGCAGTTATTCCGCGACAGGGGAAGTCGGTGGCTACACCTTC
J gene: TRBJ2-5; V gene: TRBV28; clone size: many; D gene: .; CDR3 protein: CASRSPRDQETQYF; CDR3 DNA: TGTGCCAGCCGTAGCCCACGGGACCAAGAGACCCAGTACTTC
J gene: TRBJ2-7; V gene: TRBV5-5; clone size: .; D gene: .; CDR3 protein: CASRPGGWIEQYF; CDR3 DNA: TGTGCCAGCAGACCCGGAGGGTGGATCGAGCAGTACTTC
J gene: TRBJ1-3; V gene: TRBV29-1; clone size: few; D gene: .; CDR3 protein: CSVERADSGNTIYF; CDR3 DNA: TGCAGCGTTGAAAGGGCAGACTCTGGAAACACCATATATTTT
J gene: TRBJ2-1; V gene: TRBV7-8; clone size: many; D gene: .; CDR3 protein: CASSFPQGRRNEQFF; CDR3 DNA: TGTGCCAGCAGCTTTCCACAGGGACGGAGGAATGAGCAGTTCTTC
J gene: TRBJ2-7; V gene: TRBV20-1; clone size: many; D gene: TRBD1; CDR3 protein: CSATDRVVGEQYF; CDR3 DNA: TGCAGTGCTACCGACAGGGTGGTAGGCGAGCAGTACTTC
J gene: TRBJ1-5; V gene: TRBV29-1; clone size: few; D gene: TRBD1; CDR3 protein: CSVSQGAEQPQHF; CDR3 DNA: TGCAGCGTTTCGCAGGGGGCGGAACAGCCCCAGCATTTT
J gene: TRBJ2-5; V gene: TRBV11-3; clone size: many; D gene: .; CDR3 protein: CASSVAGTAQETQYF; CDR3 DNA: TGTGCCAGCAGCGTCGCGGGGACAGCTCAAGAGACCCAGTACTTC
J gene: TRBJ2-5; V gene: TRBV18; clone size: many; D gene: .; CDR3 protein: CASSPTKGETQYF; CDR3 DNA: TGTGCCAGCTCACCAACAAAGGGGGAGACCCAGTACTTC
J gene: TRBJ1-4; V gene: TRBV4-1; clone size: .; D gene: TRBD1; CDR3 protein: CASSQGLSGGNEKLFF; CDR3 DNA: TGCGCCAGCAGCCAAGGGTTGTCAGGGGGAAATGAAAAACTGTTTTTT
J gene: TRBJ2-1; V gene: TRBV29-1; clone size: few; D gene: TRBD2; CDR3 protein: CSVRAQRGDNEQFF; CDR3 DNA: TGCAGCGTGCGGGCCCAGCGGGGGGACAATGAGCAGTTCTTC
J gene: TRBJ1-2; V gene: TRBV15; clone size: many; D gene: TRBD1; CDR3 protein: CATSRDRGGSGYTF; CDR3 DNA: TGTGCCACCAGCAGGGACAGGGGTGGTTCTGGCTACACCTTC
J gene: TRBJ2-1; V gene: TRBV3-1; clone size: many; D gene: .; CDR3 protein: CASSQIGSYNEQFF; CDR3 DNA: TGTGCCAGCAGCCAAATCGGCTCCTACAATGAGCAGTTCTTC
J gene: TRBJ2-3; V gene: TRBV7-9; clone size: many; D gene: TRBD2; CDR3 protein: CASSLLAGVTDTQYF; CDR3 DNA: TGTGCCAGCAGCTTACTAGCGGGAGTTACGGATACGCAGTATTTT
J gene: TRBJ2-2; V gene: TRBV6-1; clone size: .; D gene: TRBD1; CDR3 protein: CASRGQANTGELFF; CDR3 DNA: TGTGCCAGCCGGGGACAGGCGAACACCGGGGAGCTGTTTTTT
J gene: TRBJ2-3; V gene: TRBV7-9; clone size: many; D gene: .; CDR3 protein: CASSSSTKLALNTDTQYF; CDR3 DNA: TGTGCCAGCAGCTCCTCGACCAAGCTAGCGCTAAACACAGATACGCAGTATTTT
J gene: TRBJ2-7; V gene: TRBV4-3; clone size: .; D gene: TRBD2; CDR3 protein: CASSHAWTRIDEQYF; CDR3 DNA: TGCGCCAGCAGCCATGCCTGGACTAGGATCGACGAGCAGTACTTC
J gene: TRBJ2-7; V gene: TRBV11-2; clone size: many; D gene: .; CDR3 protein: CASSLLTGSRNEQYF; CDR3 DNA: TGTGCCAGCAGCTTGTTGACAGGCTCGCGTAACGAGCAGTACTTC
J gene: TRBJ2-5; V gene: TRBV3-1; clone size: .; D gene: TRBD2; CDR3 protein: CASNGLAGGETQYF; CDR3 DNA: TGTGCCAGCAACGGGTTAGCGGGAGGAGAGACCCAGTACTTC
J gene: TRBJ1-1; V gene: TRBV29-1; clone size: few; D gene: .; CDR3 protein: CSVGNRQVNTEAFF; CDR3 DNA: TGCAGCGTTGGGAACCGTCAGGTGAACACTGAAGCTTTCTTT
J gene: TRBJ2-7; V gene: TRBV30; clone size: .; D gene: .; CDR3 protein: CAWSRARTGPGDEQYF; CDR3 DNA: TGTGCCTGGAGTAGGGCGAGGACCGGGCCGGGGGACGAGCAGTACTTC
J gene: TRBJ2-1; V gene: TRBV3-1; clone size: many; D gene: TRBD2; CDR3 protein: CASSQAPWTSGGGNEQFF; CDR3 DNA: TGTGCCAGCAGCCAAGCCCCTTGGACTAGCGGGGGGGGCAATGAGCAGTTCTTC